This record covers a single T cell receptor beta chain. No antigen is known for it. Per-base quality was not reported, and no clone a single base away is much larger than it. The data stem from a study of T cells after yellow fever vaccination (dated by TCRdb to the late 2010s). Some background on the complete study: Libraries from fractions with low cell numbers were prepared with the SMART-Seq v4 Ultra Low Input RNA kit. To follow T-cell clones before and after primary and booster YFV17D yellow fever vaccination, bulk TCR alpha and beta repertoires were sequenced over time. Two healthy male donors, one aged 18 to 30 and one aged 30 to 40 years, made up the cohort. Blood was drawn at multiple timepoints before and after primary and secondary immunization, with bulk PBMC replicates and cell subsets isolated. The paper's findings and limits, for the study overall: Only a couple of donors were included in the study, so the extent to which the findings can be generalized is limited. After the booster, most clones that had expanded after primary vaccination were detected again (around 96% of CD4 and more than 80% of CD8), suggesting broad maintenance of memory. FACS-sorted repertoires could contain abundant contaminating clonotypes from the bulk population, so computational filtering was required. A small share of clonotypes occurred in both CD4 and CD8 compartments, likely arising from convergent recombination. The secondary T-cell response was found to be weaker but faster than the primary response, with a peak reached on day 5 rather than on day 15.

In the paper's terms, the treatment or condition label means: live attenuated yellow fever vaccine strain. PBMCs were isolated from peripheral blood using a standard Ficoll-Paque protocol. Dynabeads CD4 and CD8 positive selection kits were used to isolate the CD4 and CD8 T-cell fractions. TriZol was used to extract RNA from bulk PBMCs, from CD4 and CD8 fractions, and from dextramer-positive and dextramer-negative fractions. Cut back by 5 bases and 8 bases, the V and J ends lie 15 bases apart. CDR1 and CDR2, looked up from the germline V gene, are SGHVS and FQNEAQ. The CDR3, cysteine through phenylalanine, is 13 amino acids long. Left in the record is the CDR3 DNA by itself, 39 bases read in frame from the first base. TCR cDNA was synthesized by 5'RACE template switching, which introduced a universal primer site and unique molecular identifiers. cDNA synthesis was primed from both the TCR alpha and TCR beta constant segments. Library amplification used two PCR steps, and the second PCR step added sample barcodes and sequencing adapters. Sequencing of libraries was performed on Illumina HiSeq 2500 (2x100 bp) or NovaSeq (2x150 bp). The paper's data handling went like this. Demultiplexing of reads and collapsing into UMI consensus sequences were performed with MIGEC, and V(D)J alignment was carried out with MiXCR. Vaccine-responding clonotypes were identified with edgeR using replicate PBMC samples, with FDR below 0.01 and a log2 fold change above 5 up to day 15 being required. Bulk clonotypes were assigned CD4 or CD8 identity according to which sequenced CD4 or CD8 repertoire held them at higher abundance. TCRdb trimmed public reads at Q25 via fastp, called clones via MiXCR and kept in-frame beta chains. Here each entry gathers all rows of one CDR3 protein and keeps the most common genes and DNA. The authors' filters were not applied to this entry. The sample profile shows roughly 180,000 distinct CDR3 sequences; roughly 6.4% of them were found once. The ten largest clones represent about 2.8% of the sample.

This clonotype originated in a man in his late teens or twenties who received the YFV17D yellow fever vaccine. This sample comprised CD4+ T cells sorted from PBMCs, obtained on the day of the first yellow fever vaccination. The sequence joins TRBV7-8 to TRBJ1-2; the D gene cannot be resolved reliably. The CDR3 reads CASSPRTREGYTF. The DNA is as follows: TGTGCCAGCAGCCCCCGGACCCGCGAGGGCTACACCTTC.